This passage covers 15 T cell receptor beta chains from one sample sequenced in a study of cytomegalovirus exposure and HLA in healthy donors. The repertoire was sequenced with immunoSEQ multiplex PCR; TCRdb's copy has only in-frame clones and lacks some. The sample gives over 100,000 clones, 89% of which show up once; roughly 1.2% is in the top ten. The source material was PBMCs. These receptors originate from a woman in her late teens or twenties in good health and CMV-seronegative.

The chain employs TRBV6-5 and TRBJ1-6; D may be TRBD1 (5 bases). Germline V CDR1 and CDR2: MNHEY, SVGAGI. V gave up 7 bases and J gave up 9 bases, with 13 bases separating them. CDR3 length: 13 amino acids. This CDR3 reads CASKSLQVSPLHF. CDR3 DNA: TGTGCCAGCAAATCGTTACAGGTTTCACCCCTCCACTTT.

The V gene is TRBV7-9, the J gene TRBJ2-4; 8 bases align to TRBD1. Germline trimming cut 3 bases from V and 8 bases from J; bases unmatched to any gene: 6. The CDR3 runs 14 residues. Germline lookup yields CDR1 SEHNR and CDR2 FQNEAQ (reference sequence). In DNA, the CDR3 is TGTGCCAGCAGCTTTGGACAGGGTATCGACATTCAGTACTTC. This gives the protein CASSFGQGIDIQYF.

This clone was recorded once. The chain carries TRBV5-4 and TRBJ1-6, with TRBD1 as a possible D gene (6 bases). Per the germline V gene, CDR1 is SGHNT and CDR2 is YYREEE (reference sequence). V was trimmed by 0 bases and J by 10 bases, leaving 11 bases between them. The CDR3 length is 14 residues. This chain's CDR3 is CASSLVQGDSPLHF. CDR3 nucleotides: TGTGCCAGCAGCTTGGTACAGGGAGACTCACCCCTCCACTTT.

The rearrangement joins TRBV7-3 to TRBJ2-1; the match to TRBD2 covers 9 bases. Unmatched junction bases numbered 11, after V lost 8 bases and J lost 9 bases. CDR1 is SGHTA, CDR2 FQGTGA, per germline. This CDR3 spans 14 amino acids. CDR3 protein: CASRSSGGSSEQFF. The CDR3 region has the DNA TGTGCCAGCCGGAGCAGCGGGGGGTCTAGTGAGCAGTTCTTC.

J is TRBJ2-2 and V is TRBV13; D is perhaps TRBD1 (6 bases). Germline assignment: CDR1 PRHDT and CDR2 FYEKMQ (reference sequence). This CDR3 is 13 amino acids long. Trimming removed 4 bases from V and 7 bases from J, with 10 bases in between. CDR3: CASSSQGYGELFF. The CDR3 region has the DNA TGTGCCAGCAGCTCTCAGGGGTACGGGGAGCTGTTTTTT. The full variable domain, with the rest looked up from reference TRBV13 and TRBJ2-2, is AAGVIQSPRHLIKEKRETATLKCYPIPRHDTVYWYQQGPGQDPQFLISFYEKMQSDKGSIPDRFSAQQFSDYHSELNMSSLELGDSALYFCASSSQGYGELFFGEGSRLTVL.

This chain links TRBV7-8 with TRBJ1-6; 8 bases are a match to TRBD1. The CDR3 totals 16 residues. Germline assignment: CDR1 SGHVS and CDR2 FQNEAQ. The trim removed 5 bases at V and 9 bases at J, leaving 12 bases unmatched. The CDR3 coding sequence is TGTGCCAGCAGCCAAACCCGAGACAGGGGATTTTCACCCCTCCACTTT. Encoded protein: CASSQTRDRGFSPLHF. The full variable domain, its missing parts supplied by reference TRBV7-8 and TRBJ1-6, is GAGVSQSPRYKVAKRGQDVALRCDPISGHVSLFWYQQALGQGPEFLTYFQNEAQLDKSGLPSDRFFAERPEGSVSTLKIQRTQQEDSAVYLCASSQTRDRGFSPLHFGNGTRLTVT.

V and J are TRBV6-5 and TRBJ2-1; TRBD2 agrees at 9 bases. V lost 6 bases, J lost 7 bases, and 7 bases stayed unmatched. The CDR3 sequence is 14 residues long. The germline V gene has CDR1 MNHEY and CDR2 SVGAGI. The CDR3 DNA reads TGTGCCAGCAGACGCAGCGGGGGGCGGAATGAGCAGTTCTTC. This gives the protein CASRRSGGRNEQFF.

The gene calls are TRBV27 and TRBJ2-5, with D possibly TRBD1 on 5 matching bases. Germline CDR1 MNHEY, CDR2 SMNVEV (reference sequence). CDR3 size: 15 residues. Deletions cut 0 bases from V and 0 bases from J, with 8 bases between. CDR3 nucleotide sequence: TGTGCCAGCAGTTTATCGATAGGGGACCAAGAGACCCAGTACTTC. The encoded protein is CASSLSIGDQETQYF.

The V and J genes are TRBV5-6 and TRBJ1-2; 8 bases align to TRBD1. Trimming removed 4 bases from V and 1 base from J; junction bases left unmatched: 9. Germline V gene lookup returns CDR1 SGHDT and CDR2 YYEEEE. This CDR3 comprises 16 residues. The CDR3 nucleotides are TGTGCCAGCAGCGGGGCGCGACAGGGGATTAACTATGGCTACACCTTC. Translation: CASSGARQGINYGYTF. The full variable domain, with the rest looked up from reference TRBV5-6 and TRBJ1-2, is DAGVTQSPTHLIKTRGQQVTLRCSPKSGHDTVSWYQQALGQGPQFIFQYYEEEERQRGNFPDRFSGHQFPNYSSELNVNALLLGDSALYLCASSGARQGINYGYTFGSGTRLTVV.

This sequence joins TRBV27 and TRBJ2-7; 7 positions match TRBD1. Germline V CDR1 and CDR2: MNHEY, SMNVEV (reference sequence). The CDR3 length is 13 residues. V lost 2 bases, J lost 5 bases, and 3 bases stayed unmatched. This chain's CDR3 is CASSLDRVDEQYF. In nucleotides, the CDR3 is TGTGCCAGCAGTTTAGACAGGGTCGACGAGCAGTACTTC.

The CDR3 loop is CASNYVGQGEKLFF. The CDR3, as DNA: TGTGCCAGCAACTACGTAGGACAGGGTGAAAAACTGTTTTTT. The V and J genes are TRBV7-9 and TRBJ1-4; 8 bases line up with TRBD1. Germline CDR1 SEHNR, CDR2 FQNEAQ (reference sequence). The CDR3 is 14 residues long. Trimming took 7 bases from V and 7 from J; bases not matched to a gene: 8.

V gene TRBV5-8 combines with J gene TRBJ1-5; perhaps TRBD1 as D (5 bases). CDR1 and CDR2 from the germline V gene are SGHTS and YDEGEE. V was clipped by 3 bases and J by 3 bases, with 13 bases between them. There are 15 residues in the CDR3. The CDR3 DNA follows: TGTGCCAGCAGCTCTGATAGACAGACCAATCAGCCCCAGCATTTT. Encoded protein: CASSSDRQTNQPQHF.

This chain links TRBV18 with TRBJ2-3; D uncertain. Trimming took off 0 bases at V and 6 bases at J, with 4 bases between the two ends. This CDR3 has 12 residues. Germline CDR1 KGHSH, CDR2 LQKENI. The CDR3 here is CASSPPSDTQYF. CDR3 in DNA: TGTGCCAGCTCACCACCCTCTGATACGCAGTATTTT.

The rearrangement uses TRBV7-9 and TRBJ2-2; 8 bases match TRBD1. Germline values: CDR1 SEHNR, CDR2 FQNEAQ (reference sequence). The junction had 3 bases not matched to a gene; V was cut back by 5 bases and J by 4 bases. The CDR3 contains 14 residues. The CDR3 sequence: CASSGQGGTGELFF. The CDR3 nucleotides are TGTGCCAGCAGCGGACAGGGTGGCACCGGGGAGCTGTTTTTT.

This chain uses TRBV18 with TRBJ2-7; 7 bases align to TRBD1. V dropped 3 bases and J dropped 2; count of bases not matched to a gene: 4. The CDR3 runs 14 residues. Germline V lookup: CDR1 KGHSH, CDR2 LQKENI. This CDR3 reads CASSPAGGPYEQYF. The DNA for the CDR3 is TGTGCCAGCTCACCGGCAGGGGGACCCTACGAGCAGTACTTC.